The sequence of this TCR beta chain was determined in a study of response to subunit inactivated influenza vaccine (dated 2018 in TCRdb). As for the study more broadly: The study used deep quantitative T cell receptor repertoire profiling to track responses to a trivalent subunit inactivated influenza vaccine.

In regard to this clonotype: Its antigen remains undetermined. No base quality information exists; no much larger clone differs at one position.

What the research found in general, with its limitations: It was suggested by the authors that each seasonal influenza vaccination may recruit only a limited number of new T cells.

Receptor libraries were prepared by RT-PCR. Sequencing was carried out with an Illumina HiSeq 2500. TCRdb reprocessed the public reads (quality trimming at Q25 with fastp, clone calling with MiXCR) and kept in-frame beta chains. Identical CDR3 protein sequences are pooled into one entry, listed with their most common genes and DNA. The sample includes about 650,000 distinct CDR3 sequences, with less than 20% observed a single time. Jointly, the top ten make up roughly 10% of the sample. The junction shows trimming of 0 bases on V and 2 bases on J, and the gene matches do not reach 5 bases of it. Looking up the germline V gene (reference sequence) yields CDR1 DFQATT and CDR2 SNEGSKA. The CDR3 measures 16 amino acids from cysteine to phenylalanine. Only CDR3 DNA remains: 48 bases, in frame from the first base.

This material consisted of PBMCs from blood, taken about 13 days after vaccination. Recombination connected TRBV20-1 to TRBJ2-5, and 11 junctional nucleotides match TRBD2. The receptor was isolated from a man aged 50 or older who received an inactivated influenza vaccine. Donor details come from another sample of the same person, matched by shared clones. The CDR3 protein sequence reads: CSARDRLAGKQETQYF. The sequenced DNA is TGCAGTGCTAGAGACCGACTAGCGGGGAAACAAGAGACCCAGTACTTC.